Below are 32 T cell receptor beta chains sequenced from a single sample in a study of CD8 T cells in Susac syndrome. Random hexamers were used to reverse transcribe about 0.5 to 1 ug of RNA. TCRdb re-called the immunoSEQ multiplex PCR reads through MiXCR, storing one row per CDR3 protein. The sample carries 400,000 or so distinct CDR3 sequences, approximately 85% recorded once. The sequenced sample consisted of CD8+ T cells from PBMCs. These receptors came from a human donor with multiple sclerosis.

This clonotype was counted once. The rearrangement links TRBV30 to TRBJ1-2; 10 bases agree with TRBD1. With 2 bases clipped from V and 4 bases from J, the junction kept 4 bases outside the gene matches. In germline, CDR1 is GTSNPN, CDR2 SVGIG (reference sequence). The CDR3 runs to 14 residues. CDR3 sequence (DNA): TGTGCCTGGAGTTACGGGACAGGGGCCTATGGCTACACCTTC. It specifies CAWSYGTGAYGYTF.

The chain is built from TRBV28 and TRBJ2-7; possible D gene TRBD1, 5 bases. Trimming shortened V by 6 bases and J by 5 bases, and 20 bases separated the two germline ends. CDR1 is MDHEN, CDR2 SYDVKM, per germline. The CDR3 runs 15 residues. The CDR3 protein is CASSSPQGELDEQYF. In DNA form, the CDR3 reads TGTGCCAGCAGCTCACCTCAGGGTGAACTTGACGAGCAGTACTTC.

The chain uses TRBV12-3 or TRBV12-4 and TRBJ2-3; TRBD2 aligns across 14 bases. The CDR3 spans 16 residues. The ends lost 5 bases at V and 3 bases at J; junction bases unmatched: 4. The CDR3 sequence: CASSGLAGGGTDTQYF. CDR3 DNA: TGTGCCAGCAGTGGACTAGCGGGAGGAGGGACAGATACGCAGTATTTT.

The V gene is TRBV5-1, the J gene TRBJ2-5, with TRBD2 as a possible D gene (5 bases). The CDR3 consists of 12 residues. The V end lost 5 bases, the J end lost 3 bases, and 8 bases lay between the germline ends. Germline loops: CDR1 SGHRS, CDR2 YFSETQ. Here the CDR3 DNA reads TGCGCCAGCAGAGTTAGCGAAGAGACCCAGTACTTC. It translates to CASRVSEETQYF.

Many counts were recorded for this clonotype. The chain employs TRBV27 and TRBJ2-1, with D unclear. V lost 3 bases, J lost 7 bases, and 7 bases lay in between. The CDR3 length is 12 residues. Germline lookup yields CDR1 MNHEY and CDR2 SMNVEV (reference sequence). This CDR3 reads CASSLLGNEQFF. The CDR3 nucleotides are TGTGCCAGCAGTTTGTTGGGGAATGAGCAGTTCTTC.

The chain uses TRBV7-9 and TRBJ1-2; D ambiguous. The germline V gene has CDR1 SEHNR and CDR2 FQNEAQ (reference sequence). Trimming left V 6 bases short and J 2 bases short, with 7 bases between. There are 12 residues in the CDR3. CDR3 coding DNA: TGTGCCAGCAGTCCGGAGAACTATGGCTACACCTTC. This gives the protein CASSPENYGYTF.

This clonotype was recorded a few times. The genes are TRBV7-9 and TRBJ1-2; D is undetermined. V lost 4 bases and J lost 0, with 9 bases in between. Germline V gene sequence: CDR1 SEHNR, CDR2 FQNEAQ (reference sequence). This CDR3 is built from 14 residues. Here the CDR3 DNA reads TGTGCCAGCAGCTCCCCCGGAGCTAACTATGGCTACACCTTC. Its translation is CASSSPGANYGYTF.

This clonotype was found a few times. This chain connects TRBV5-6 to TRBJ2-7, with D tentatively TRBD1 (5 bases). The CDR3 sequence is 14 residues long. Between the trimmed V and J ends, which lost 7 bases and 7 bases, there was a span of 21 bases. Germline assignment: CDR1 SGHDT and CDR2 YYEEEE. In DNA form, the CDR3 reads TGTGCCAGCGGATTAACAGGTCATGTATGGGAGCAGTACTTC. Translation gives CASGLTGHVWEQYF.

This rearrangement joins TRBV7-6 to TRBJ2-7; 9 bases fit TRBD1. V lost 4 bases and J lost 4; bases outside the gene matches: 8. Germline V lookup: CDR1 SGHVS, CDR2 FNYEAQ. This CDR3 is 15 amino acids long. The CDR3 bases are TGTGCCAGCAGCTCGGACCGGGACAGGGAATACGAGCAGTACTTC. Translated: CASSSDRDREYEQYF.

The V and J genes are TRBV7-9 and TRBJ2-7; the match to TRBD2 covers 11 bases. This CDR3 is 15 amino acids long. Per the germline V gene, CDR1 is SEHNR and CDR2 is FQNEAQ (reference sequence). V dropped 4 bases and J dropped 2; count of bases not matched to a gene: 4. This CDR3 reads CASSSRTSGPYEQYF. The CDR3 DNA follows: TGTGCCAGCAGCTCGAGGACTAGCGGGCCCTACGAGCAGTACTTC.

The chain uses TRBV29-1 and TRBJ2-2, with D possibly being TRBD2 (5 bases). Between the trimmed V and J ends, which lost 4 bases and 1 base, there was a span of 7 bases. CDR1 and CDR2 from the germline V gene are SQVTM and ANQGSEA. The CDR3 is 13 amino acids. CDR3 bases: TGCAGCGTTGCCAGCGGGAACACCGGGGAGCTGTTTTTT. It specifies CSVASGNTGELFF.

A single count supports this clonotype. J is TRBJ2-1 and V is TRBV7-3; 7 positions match TRBD2. Germline V gives CDR1 SGHTA, CDR2 FQGTGA. The CDR3 consists of 13 residues. The V segment lost 5 bases and the J segment 12 bases; nucleotides outside the gene matches: 10. CDR3 residues: CASSAVDAGVQFF. The CDR3 DNA follows: TGTGCCAGCAGCGCAGTGGATGCGGGAGTGCAGTTCTTC.

The gene calls are TRBV30 and TRBJ2-7; the match to TRBD2 covers 8 bases. V was clipped by 3 bases and J by 2 bases; unmatched bases: 3. The CDR3 is 13 amino acids. Germline V gene data show CDR1 as GTSNPN and CDR2 as SVGIG (reference sequence). This CDR3 is CAWSAGGAYEQYF. Written as DNA, the CDR3 is TGTGCCTGGAGCGCCGGGGGGGCCTACGAGCAGTACTTC.

The sample holds one count of this clonotype. The rearrangement uses TRBV27 and TRBJ2-7; D gene uncertain. V shed 2 bases and J shed 2 bases, with 13 bases lying between them. Germline assignment: CDR1 MNHEY and CDR2 SMNVEV (reference sequence). This CDR3 comprises 15 residues. The CDR3 loop is CASSLQGYPTYEQYF. The CDR3 nucleotides are TGTGCCAGCAGTTTACAAGGCTATCCTACCTACGAGCAGTACTTC.

V gene TRBV10-3 combines with J gene TRBJ2-7; 9 positions agree with TRBD1. The CDR3 runs 13 residues. Germline CDR1 and CDR2: ENHRY and SYGVKD. With 7 bases clipped from V and 5 bases from J, the junction kept 6 bases outside the gene matches. The CDR3 nucleotides are TGTGCCATCAATGGACAGGGGCTCAACGAGCAGTACTTC. Its translation is CAINGQGLNEQYF.

CDR3 in amino acids: CASSLRLAGGAYEQYF. CDR3 nucleotide sequence: TGTGCCAGCAGTTTACGGCTAGCGGGCGGAGCCTACGAGCAGTACTTC. This chain joins TRBV27 and TRBJ2-7; 8 positions match TRBD2. This CDR3 region has 16 residues. The V gene end was trimmed by 2 bases and the J gene end by 2 bases; junction bases not matched to a gene: 8. The germline gives CDR1 MNHEY, CDR2 SMNVEV (reference sequence).

This clonotype was seen once. V usage is TRBV12-5 and J usage is TRBJ2-1; 10 bases agree with TRBD2. This CDR3 has 16 residues. V shed 5 bases, J shed 5 bases, and the junction held 9 bases outside the gene matches. Germline lookup yields CDR1 LGHNT and CDR2 FRNRAP. The CDR3 DNA sequence: TGTGCTAGTGGTAGTTCCGGGACTAGCGCGAACAATGAGCAGTTCTTC. The encoded protein is CASGSSGTSANNEQFF.

This clonotype was seen only once. V is TRBV9 and J is TRBJ1-6; D remains unclear. V shed 3 bases and J shed 7 bases, with 11 bases lying between them. Germline V lookup: CDR1 SGDLS, CDR2 YYNGEE. This CDR3 is 14 amino acids long. CDR3 DNA: TGTGCCAGCAGCGGAATCGACGGGAATTCACCCCTCCACTTT. It codes for CASSGIDGNSPLHF.

This clonotype was picked up one time. V usage is TRBV12-3 or TRBV12-4 and J usage is TRBJ1-2; D not certain. This CDR3 is built from 15 residues. V was clipped by 6 bases and J by 2 bases, with 16 bases between them. The CDR3 sequence is CASSSTHLGNYGYTF. The CDR3 DNA sequence: TGTGCCAGCAGCTCAACCCATTTAGGAAACTATGGCTACACCTTC.

The chain carries TRBV20-1 and TRBJ2-7; 12 bases line up with TRBD1. Germline V gene data show CDR1 as DFQATT and CDR2 as SNEGSKA (reference sequence). This CDR3 has 16 amino acids. Trimming at V came to 5 bases and at J to 2 bases, leaving 10 bases not matched to a gene. The DNA of the CDR3 is TGCAGTGCTTCCAGTTCTGGGGACAGGGGGCCCTACGAGCAGTACTTC. It encodes CSASSSGDRGPYEQYF.

The CDR3 spells CASSPGLVENNEQFF. The CDR3 bases are TGCGCCAGCAGCCCGGGACTAGTTGAGAACAATGAGCAGTTCTTC. The chain uses TRBV5-1 and TRBJ2-1, with TRBD2 matching 8 bases. Germline-derived CDR1 and CDR2 are SGHRS and YFSETQ. Unmatched junction bases numbered 8, after V lost 4 bases and J lost 5 bases. There are 15 residues in the CDR3.

This sequence joins TRBV28 and TRBJ1-2, with 7 bases lining up with TRBD1. This CDR3 has 14 residues. Trimming removed 5 bases from V and 2 bases from J; junction bases left unmatched: 5. Germline CDR1 and CDR2: MDHEN and SYDVKM. The CDR3: CASSPTGVNYGYTF. DNA of the CDR3: TGTGCCAGCAGTCCAACAGGGGTGAACTATGGCTACACCTTC.

The chain joins TRBV12-3 or TRBV12-4 to TRBJ1-2, with D tentatively TRBD1 (6 bases). V was trimmed by 1 base and J by 9 bases, leaving 12 bases between them. This CDR3 comprises 13 residues. The CDR3 DNA follows: TGTGCCAGCAGTTTAGACAGGGTCGAAAGCTACACCTTC. Residues: CASSLDRVESYTF.

The gene calls are TRBV19 and TRBJ2-1; TRBD1 or TRBD2 may be the D gene (6 bases each). The germline V gene encodes CDR1 LNHDA and CDR2 SQIVND (reference sequence). V lost 4 bases to trimming and J lost 5 bases, with 18 bases between them. This CDR3 comprises 16 residues. CDR3 DNA: TGTGCCAGTAGTACCCCGACTAGTAAGGGGGACAATGAGCAGTTCTTC. Translated, it gives CASSTPTSKGDNEQFF.

This chain joins TRBV4-2 and TRBJ2-1; D not certain. The CDR3 extends over 16 amino acids. Germline V CDR1 and CDR2: LGHNA, YNFKEQ. Trimming stripped 1 base from V and 2 bases from J, with 12 bases between. The CDR3 DNA is TGTGCCAGCAGCCAAGCTCATCTGGGTCCCTACAATGAGCAGTTCTTC. Amino acid sequence: CASSQAHLGPYNEQFF.

Here the CDR3 DNA reads TGTGCCAGCTCACCTGCTGTCCCGGGCACTGAAGCTTTCTTT. It specifies CASSPAVPGTEAFF. V gene TRBV18 combines with J gene TRBJ1-1; D uncertain. This CDR3 has 14 residues. CDR1 KGHSH and CDR2 LQKENI come from the germline V gene. Trimming stripped 3 bases from V and 4 bases from J, with 12 bases between.

The chain is built from TRBV3-1 and TRBJ1-1, with D unclear. Trimming took off 4 bases at V and 4 bases at J, with 16 bases between the two ends. The CDR3 runs to 15 residues. Germline V gene data show CDR1 as LGHDT and CDR2 as YNNKEL (reference sequence). The DNA for the CDR3 is TGTGCCAGCAGCCCCTCGACGGACGGTAGCACTGAAGCTTTCTTT. It encodes CASSPSTDGSTEAFF.

The chain joins TRBV24-1 to TRBJ1-5, with TRBD1 matching 8 bases. The CDR3 consists of 19 residues. CDR1 and CDR2 from the germline V gene are KGHDR and SFDVKD. V trimming: 0 bases; J trimming: 2 bases; junction bases outside the gene matches: 11. This CDR3 is CATSDLVRAGGEGNQPQHF. Written as DNA, the CDR3 is TGTGCCACCAGTGATTTGGTTCGGGCAGGGGGCGAGGGCAATCAGCCCCAGCATTTT.

This clonotype was observed once. The chain recombines TRBV6-5 with TRBJ2-1; D not resolved. The germline V gene encodes CDR1 MNHEY and CDR2 SVGAGI. The CDR3 spans 13 residues. The germline V and J ends were trimmed by 6 bases and 4 bases, with 10 bases remaining between them. CDR3 loop: CASSTQVYNEQFF. As DNA, the CDR3 is TGTGCCAGCAGCACTCAAGTATACAATGAGCAGTTCTTC.

The chain is built from TRBV9 and TRBJ2-2; 9 bases are a match to TRBD1. V lost 3 bases to trimming and J lost 7 bases; unmatched junction nucleotides: 4. CDR3 length: 14 residues. The germline V gene encodes CDR1 SGDLS and CDR2 YYNGEE. CDR3 sequence (DNA): TGTGCCAGCAGCGACAGGGGGCCAGGCGGGGAGCTGTTTTTT. Encoded protein: CASSDRGPGGELFF.

This chain links TRBV20-1 with TRBJ1-1, with a weak D call TRBD1 (6 bases). Germline CDR1 is DFQATT and CDR2 is SNEGSKA (reference sequence). The CDR3 is 14 residues long. Trimming left V 6 bases short and J 2 bases short, with 16 bases between. CDR3 in DNA: TGCAGTGCCTTCCTCGGGGGGCGAAACACTGAAGCTTTCTTT. Protein product: CSAFLGGRNTEAFF.

This clonotype came up a few times. The chain uses TRBV5-6 and TRBJ2-1; 9 nucleotides align to TRBD2. CDR1 is SGHDT and CDR2 is YYEEEE in the germline V gene. This CDR3 spans 18 amino acids. J gave up 1 base and V 0 bases, and 8 bases lay outside the gene matches. The CDR3 region is CASSLGLAGTGSYNEQFF. The DNA of the CDR3 is TGTGCCAGCAGCTTGGGTCTAGCGGGGACGGGGTCCTACAATGAGCAGTTCTTC.